These 7 T cell receptor beta chains were all obtained from the same sample, sequenced in a study of Ad26.COV2.S vaccination and SARS-CoV-2 variants. Specified treatment: around 19 received Ad26.COV2.S at low or high dose, single or two shots; several received placebo; per-sample allocation not given. The study sampled participants on day 63 after the first vaccine or placebo injection. Generated by immunoSEQ multiplex PCR, the TCRdb table keeps only in-frame clones and is missing some. Here the sample spans 300,000 to 350,000 clones, around four fifths being singletons. Sequenced here: peripheral blood, sampled in a trial of Ad26.COV2.S vaccine versus placebo. All receptors come from a person between 18 and 65 years old who received the Ad26.COV2.S COVID-19 vaccine or a placebo.

The V and J genes are TRBV7-2 and TRBJ1-5; tentative D call: TRBD1 (5 bases). CDR1 and CDR2 from the germline V gene are SGHTA and FQGNSA. This CDR3 contains 14 residues. V lost 2 bases and J 5 bases, leaving 10 bases between the germline ends. The CDR3 loop is CASSLQGWDQPQHF. The CDR3 DNA sequence: TGTGCCAGCAGCTTACAGGGATGGGATCAGCCCCAGCATTTT.

V is TRBV11-1 and J is TRBJ2-5; D unclear. CDR1 is SGHAT and CDR2 is FQDESV in the germline V gene (reference sequence). The CDR3 has 12 amino acids. V lost 2 bases and J lost 5, with 6 bases in between. The DNA for the CDR3 is TGTGCCAGCAGCTTAATCCTGGAGACCCAGTACTTC. Protein sequence: CASSLILETQYF.

Only one count was recorded for this clone. The rearrangement uses TRBV27 and TRBJ2-5, with a weak D call TRBD1 (6 bases). CDR1 is MNHEY, CDR2 SMNVEV, per germline (reference sequence). The CDR3 has 14 residues. Trimming cost V 3 bases and J 5 bases, with 13 bases left between them. CDR3: CASSFTGMRETQYF. The CDR3 DNA is TGTGCCAGCAGTTTTACAGGGATGAGGGAGACCCAGTACTTC.

The rearrangement links TRBV5-1 to TRBJ1-2; D is unclear. Trimming took off 0 bases at V and 4 bases at J, with 13 bases between the two ends. Germline V lookup: CDR1 SGHRS, CDR2 YFSETQ. The CDR3 length is 15 residues. The chain's CDR3 is CASSLAVVGSYGYTF. The DNA for the CDR3 is TGCGCCAGCAGCTTGGCCGTCGTGGGATCCTATGGCTACACCTTC.

This clone was observed once. The chain joins TRBV6-5 to TRBJ2-1, with 9 bases lining up with TRBD1. V shed 5 bases, J shed 2 bases, and the junction held 1 base outside the gene matches. Germline CDR1 is MNHEY and CDR2 is SVGAGI. The CDR3 sequence is 14 residues long. The CDR3 loop is CASSRDRAYNEQFF. DNA of the CDR3: TGTGCCAGCAGTAGGGACAGGGCCTACAATGAGCAGTTCTTC.

In its sample, this clone was seen once. This rearrangement joins TRBV28 to TRBJ2-7, with D tentatively TRBD1 (6 bases). CDR1 is MDHEN, CDR2 SYDVKM, per germline. Between the trimmed V and J ends, which lost 4 bases and 3 bases, there was a span of 16 bases. This CDR3 region has 15 residues. The CDR3 DNA is TGTGCCAGCAGTTCGACAGGTCGGCCCAGCTACGAGCAGTACTTC. Amino acids: CASSSTGRPSYEQYF.

The gene calls are TRBV3-1 (or the pseudogene TRBV3-2) and TRBJ1-2; the D is unclear. Trimming removed 4 bases from V and 0 bases from J, with 12 bases in between. This CDR3 has 15 residues. In germline, CDR1 is LGHDT, CDR2 YNNKEL (reference sequence). Here the CDR3 reads CASSPTKNSNYGYTF. As DNA, the CDR3 is TGTGCCAGCAGCCCAACCAAAAATTCTAACTATGGCTACACCTTC.